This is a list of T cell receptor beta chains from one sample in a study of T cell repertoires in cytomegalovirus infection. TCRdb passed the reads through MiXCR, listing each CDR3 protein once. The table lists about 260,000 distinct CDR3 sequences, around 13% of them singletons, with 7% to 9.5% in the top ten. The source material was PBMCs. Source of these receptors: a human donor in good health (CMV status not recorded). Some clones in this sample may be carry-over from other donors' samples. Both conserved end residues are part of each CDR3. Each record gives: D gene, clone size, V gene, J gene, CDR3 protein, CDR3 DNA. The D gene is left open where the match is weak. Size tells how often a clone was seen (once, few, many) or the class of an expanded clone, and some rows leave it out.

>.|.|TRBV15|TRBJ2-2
CATSREPPELFF
TGTGCCACCAGCAGAGAACCGCCGGAGCTGTTTTTT
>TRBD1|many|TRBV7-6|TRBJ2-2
CASSFYRDRGNTGELFF
TGTGCCAGCAGCTTCTACCGGGACAGGGGAAACACCGGGGAGCTGTTTTTT
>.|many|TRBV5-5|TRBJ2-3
CASSGRVDTDTQYF
TGTGCCAGCAGCGGTCGGGTGGACACAGATACGCAGTATTTT
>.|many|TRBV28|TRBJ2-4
CASSSYRGGRRGGIQYF
TGTGCCAGCAGTTCATACCGCGGGGGCAGACGAGGCGGCATTCAGTACTTC
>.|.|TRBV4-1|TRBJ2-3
CASSQAQLRPDTQYF
TGCGCCAGCAGCCAAGCGCAATTGAGGCCAGATACGCAGTATTTT
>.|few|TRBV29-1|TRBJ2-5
CSVHGAEETQYF
TGCAGCGTCCATGGCGCGGAAGAGACCCAGTACTTC
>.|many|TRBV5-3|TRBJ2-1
CARRRGPLYNEQFF
TGTGCCAGAAGGCGAGGGCCTCTTTACAATGAGCAGTTCTTC
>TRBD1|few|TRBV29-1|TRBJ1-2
CSVEWTGGAYGYTF
TGCAGCGTAGAATGGACAGGGGGCGCATACGGCTACACCTTC
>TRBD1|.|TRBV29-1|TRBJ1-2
CSVTRTGQGGYGYTF
TGCAGCGTGACCCGTACAGGACAGGGAGGCTATGGCTACACCTTC
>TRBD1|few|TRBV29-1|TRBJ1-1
CSSPGGYGTEAFF
TGCAGCTCGCCAGGGGGTTACGGCACTGAAGCTTTCTTT
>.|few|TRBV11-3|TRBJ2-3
CASSLGGTPGDTQYF
TGTGCCAGCAGCTTAGGCGGGACCCCGGGAGATACGCAGTATTTT